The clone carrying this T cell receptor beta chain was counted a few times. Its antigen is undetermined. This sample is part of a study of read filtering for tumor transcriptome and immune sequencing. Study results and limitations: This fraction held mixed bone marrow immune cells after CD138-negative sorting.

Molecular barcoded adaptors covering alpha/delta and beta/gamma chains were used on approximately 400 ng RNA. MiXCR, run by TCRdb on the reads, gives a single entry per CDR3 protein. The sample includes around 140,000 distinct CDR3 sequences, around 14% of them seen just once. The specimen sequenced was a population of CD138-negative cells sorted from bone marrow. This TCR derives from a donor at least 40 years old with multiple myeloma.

The CDR3 coding sequence is TGTGCCAGCTACCGGGACAGGGAAGGCACTGAAGCTTTCTTT. Protein product: CASYRDREGTEAFF. The chain employs TRBV7-8 and TRBJ1-1; TRBD1 agrees at 9 bases. From germline, CDR1 is SGHVS and CDR2 FQNEAQ. The J segment lost 4 bases and the V segment lost 8 bases, leaving 8 bases of the junction unmatched. The CDR3 totals 14 residues. The full variable domain, its missing parts supplied by reference TRBV7-8 and TRBJ1-1, is GAGVSQSPRYKVAKRGQDVALRCDPISGHVSLFWYQQALGQGPEFLTYFQNEAQLDKSGLPSDRFFAERPEGSVSTLKIQRTQQEDSAVYLCASYRDREGTEAFFGQGTRLTVV.